The 26 T cell receptor beta chains reported below all come from one sample, sequenced in a study of OX40 agonist ivuxolimab in advanced cancers. Profiling relied on immunoSEQ multiplex PCR, and the TCRdb table lists in-frame clones only, not all of them. The table lists fewer than 50,000 clones, 85% to 90% of them singletons, with under 40% in the top ten. The sequences come from CD4+ or CD8+ T cells sorted from blood, collected in a trial of the OX40 agonist ivuxolimab. These receptors were obtained from an adult with an advanced solid tumor such as melanoma, head and neck, liver or kidney cancer.

V is TRBV7-8 and J is TRBJ2-7; 12 bases agree with TRBD2. V dropped 5 bases and J dropped 4; count of bases not matched to a gene: 9. This CDR3 is built from 16 residues. Per germline, CDR1 SGHVS and CDR2 FQNEAQ. In DNA form, the CDR3 reads TGTGCCAGCAGCGCACGGACTAGCGGGAACCTTTACGAGCAGTACTTC. Amino acids: CASSARTSGNLYEQYF.

The chain is built from TRBV9 and TRBJ2-2; D ambiguous. Per germline, CDR1 SGDLS and CDR2 YYNGEE. V was shortened by 4 bases and J by 7 bases, with 8 bases between the two germline ends. The CDR3 is 12 residues long. The CDR3 is CASSTRIGELFF. The DNA for the CDR3 is TGTGCCAGCAGCACTCGTATCGGGGAGCTGTTTTTT.

This clone occurred once. This chain connects TRBV11-2 to TRBJ1-6; TRBD1 matches 10 bases. The CDR3 has 15 amino acids. The V gene's germline CDR1 is SGHAT and CDR2 FQNNGV. With V trimmed by 3 bases and J by 7 bases, 3 bases remained unmatched. CDR3 in DNA: TGTGCCAGCAGCTTGACAGGGGGCGGGAATTCACCCCTCCACTTT. As protein: CASSLTGGGNSPLHF.

The genes are TRBV6-5 and TRBJ2-3, with D unclear. Germline V gene data show CDR1 as MNHEY and CDR2 as SVGAGI. CDR3 length: 16 amino acids. With 2 bases removed from V and 0 bases from J, the gap between germline ends came to 12 bases. The CDR3 DNA reads as TGTGCCAGCAGTTACAACGGCCGCCGAAGCACAGATACGCAGTATTTT. Its translation: CASSYNGRRSTDTQYF.

V gene TRBV29-1 combines with J gene TRBJ2-5; TRBD1 agrees at 8 bases. CDR3 size: 12 residues. Germline V gene sequence: CDR1 SQVTM, CDR2 ANQGSEA. J lost 2 bases, V lost 5 bases, and 1 base had no gene match. CDR3 in amino acids: CSVYRGQETQYF. The DNA for the CDR3 is TGCAGCGTTTACAGGGGGCAAGAGACCCAGTACTTC.

The chain is built from TRBV7-2 and TRBJ2-5; TRBD2 might be the D (5 bases). Germline V lookup: CDR1 SGHTA, CDR2 FQGNSA. Trimming shortened V by 5 bases and J by 4 bases, and 17 bases separated the two germline ends. The CDR3 has 15 amino acids. Written as DNA, the CDR3 is TGTGCCAGCAGCCCAGAGTGGACTGGTCCAGAGACCCAGTACTTC. Encoded protein: CASSPEWTGPETQYF.

The rearrangement joins TRBV5-6 to TRBJ2-7, with a weak D call TRBD1 (6 bases). This CDR3 has 18 residues. V lost 3 bases to trimming and J lost 4 bases, with 26 bases between them. Germline-derived CDR1 and CDR2 are SGHDT and YYEEEE. The CDR3 DNA follows: TGTGCCAGCAGCTCGCAAGGGGGAAGGGGGTCTTATTTGTACGAGCAGTACTTC. It translates to CASSSQGGRGSYLYEQYF. Full variable domain (outside the CDR3, taken from reference TRBV5-6 and TRBJ2-7): DAGVTQSPTHLIKTRGQQVTLRCSPKSGHDTVSWYQQALGQGPQFIFQYYEEEERQRGNFPDRFSGHQFPNYSSELNVNALLLGDSALYLCASSSQGGRGSYLYEQYFGPGTRLTVT.

J is TRBJ2-3 and V is TRBV7-2, with D maybe TRBD2 (6 bases). Looked up from germline, CDR1 is SGHTA and CDR2 is FQGNSA. The CDR3 loop spans 17 amino acids. Trimming stripped 2 bases from V and 6 bases from J, with 21 bases between. CDR3 coding DNA: TGTGCCAGCAGCTTAATGTTGGGGAGGAGGGCCACCGATACGCAGTATTTT. It yields the protein CASSLMLGRRATDTQYF.

A few counts support this clone. The chain is built from TRBV6-5 and TRBJ1-6, with D possibly matching TRBD1 (5 bases). Germline V lookup: CDR1 MNHEY, CDR2 SVGAGI. The CDR3 covers 13 residues. V was trimmed by 6 bases and J by 5 bases, leaving 8 bases between them. The CDR3 loop reads CASRDSHNSPLHF. DNA for the CDR3: TGTGCCAGCAGAGACAGCCATAATTCACCCCTCCACTTT.

This clone was counted a single time. A read error may account for a junction end that differs from germline. CDR3 DNA: TGTGCCAGCAGCCTAGCGGGAGGGAAGAATGAGCAGTTCTTC. Encoded protein: CASSLAGGKNEQFF. The V call is TRBV7-2, the J call TRBJ2-1, with TRBD2 identical over 12 bases. The CDR3 is 14 residues long. Looked up from germline, CDR1 is SGHTA and CDR2 is FQGNSA.

The rearrangement uses TRBV19 and TRBJ2-1; the D is unclear. Per the germline V gene, CDR1 is LNHDA and CDR2 is SQIVND (reference sequence). Trimming cost V 2 bases and J 3 bases, with 11 bases left between them. The CDR3 loop spans 15 amino acids. The CDR3 DNA follows: TGTGCCAGTAGTATAATAGGGTCTGTCTACAATGAGCAGTTCTTC. Translating it yields CASSIIGSVYNEQFF.

The genes are TRBV6-5 and TRBJ1-5, with D uncertain. V lost 6 bases and J lost 6, with 9 bases in between. The CDR3 spans 12 residues. Germline values: CDR1 MNHEY, CDR2 SVGAGI. The CDR3, as DNA: TGTGCCAGCAGCGGCCTCGGTCAGCCCCAGCATTTT. It encodes CASSGLGQPQHF.

This chain joins TRBV9 and TRBJ2-4; 8 bases agree with TRBD1. CDR1 is SGDLS and CDR2 is YYNGEE in the germline V gene. After removal of 3 bases from V and 5 bases from J, the junction contained 10 bases not matched to a gene. CDR3 length: 16 amino acids. This CDR3 reads CASSETGAPMENIQYF. DNA of the CDR3: TGTGCCAGCAGCGAGACAGGGGCCCCCATGGAAAACATTCAGTACTTC.

V and J are TRBV15 and TRBJ1-4; 9 positions agree with TRBD1. The CDR3 totals 15 residues. Per the germline V gene, CDR1 is LNHNV and CDR2 is YYDKDF (reference sequence). J gave up 6 bases and V 2 bases, and 4 bases lay outside the gene matches. The CDR3 region is CATSRPDRGDEKLFF. In DNA form, the CDR3 reads TGTGCCACCAGCAGACCGGACAGGGGTGATGAAAAACTGTTTTTT.

This chain uses TRBV5-6 with TRBJ1-4; D remains unclear. The CDR3 runs 15 residues. CDR1 is SGHDT and CDR2 is YYEEEE in the germline V gene. Trimming left V 0 bases short and J 8 bases short, with 14 bases between. This CDR3 is CASSLGLGSREKLFF. The CDR3 DNA reads TGTGCCAGCAGCTTGGGTTTAGGGTCTCGGGAAAAACTGTTTTTT.

The rearrangement uses TRBV7-2 and TRBJ2-1; D not certain. Between the trimmed V and J ends, which lost 1 base and 5 bases, there was a span of 9 bases. CDR1 SGHTA and CDR2 FQGNSA come from the germline V gene. This CDR3 region has 14 residues. CDR3 in amino acids: CASSLGFFNNEQFF. DNA of the CDR3: TGTGCCAGCAGCTTAGGCTTTTTTAACAATGAGCAGTTCTTC.

This clone came up once. The rearrangement uses TRBV28 and TRBJ1-2; TRBD1 matches 10 bases. The germline gives CDR1 MDHEN, CDR2 SYDVKM. The J segment lost 3 bases and the V segment lost 6 bases, leaving 4 bases of the junction unmatched. There are 14 residues in the CDR3. The CDR3 sequence: CASSLGQGHYGYTF. DNA of the CDR3: TGTGCCAGCAGCCTGGGACAGGGGCACTATGGCTACACCTTC.

The chain is built from TRBV6-4 and TRBJ1-3; D unclear. This CDR3 is built from 13 residues. The V and J ends lost 4 bases and 2 bases respectively, with 6 bases between them. CDR1 is MRHNA, CDR2 SNTAGT, per germline. CDR3 loop: CASSVGTGNTIYF. For the CDR3, the DNA is TGTGCCAGCAGTGTTGGGACTGGAAACACCATATATTTT.

This clone was seen a single time. The genes are TRBV4-2 and TRBJ2-5; D may be TRBD1 or TRBD2 (5 bases each). CDR1 is LGHNA, CDR2 YNFKEQ, per germline. This CDR3 region has 16 residues. The V end lost 0 bases, the J end lost 5 bases, and 16 bases lay between the germline ends. The CDR3 DNA reads TGTGCCAGCAGCCAAGAGGGTTCGGGACCCCAGGAGACCCAGTACTTC. Its translation is CASSQEGSGPQETQYF.

CDR3 sequence: CASSPSDRGYGNTIYF. CDR3 nucleotide sequence: TGTGCCAGCAGCCCATCGGACAGGGGCTATGGAAACACCATATATTTT. The genes are TRBV7-9 and TRBJ1-3; 9 bases map to TRBD1. Germline V gene lookup returns CDR1 SEHNR and CDR2 FQNEAQ (reference sequence). Losses at the gene ends were 5 bases for V and 3 bases for J; bases not matched to a gene: 8. The CDR3 has 16 amino acids. The whole variable domain, filled in from reference TRBV7-9 and TRBJ1-3, reads DTGVSQNPRHKITKRGQNVTFRCDPISEHNRLYWYRQTLGQGPEFLTYFQNEAQLEKSRLLSDRFSAERPKGSFSTLEIQRTEQGDSAMYLCASSPSDRGYGNTIYFGEGSWLTVV.

The rearrangement joins TRBV18 to TRBJ2-1; 12 positions agree with TRBD2. The CDR3 has 15 amino acids. J was trimmed by 7 bases and V by 3 bases; bases with no gene match: 4. CDR1 is KGHSH, CDR2 LQKENI, per germline. Here the CDR3 reads CASSPSGLAGNEQFF. CDR3 DNA: TGTGCCAGCTCACCGAGTGGACTAGCGGGGAATGAGCAGTTCTTC.

The V and J genes are TRBV28 and TRBJ1-5, with a weak D call TRBD1 (6 bases). Germline assignment: CDR1 MDHEN and CDR2 SYDVKM. The V end lost 6 bases, the J end lost 3 bases, and 15 bases lay between the germline ends. The CDR3 has 15 amino acids. CDR3 loop: CASRQSGTYNQPQHF. In DNA form, the CDR3 reads TGTGCCAGCAGACAATCCGGGACATACAATCAGCCCCAGCATTTT.

The chain links TRBV10-2 to TRBJ2-3, with no clear D. V was cut by 6 bases and J by 5 bases, with 6 bases left in between. The CDR3 is 11 residues long. Germline values: CDR1 WSHSY, CDR2 SAAADI. CDR3 DNA sequence: TGCGCCAGCAGGACGGGAGATACGCAGTATTTT. Protein product: CASRTGDTQYF.

The chain is built from TRBV15 and TRBJ2-1, with 8 bases aligning to TRBD2. J gave up 4 bases and V 0 bases, and 5 bases lay outside the gene matches. The CDR3 is 16 amino acids. Germline V lookup: CDR1 LNHNV, CDR2 YYDKDF (reference sequence). CDR3 in amino acids: CATSRELAAIYNEQFF. In DNA form, the CDR3 reads TGTGCCACCAGCAGAGAACTAGCGGCCATTTACAATGAGCAGTTCTTC.

By sample fraction, this clone is medium-sized. CDR3 bases: TGTGCCAGCAGAAATGACAGGCTCTATAATTCACCCCTCCACTTT. It yields the protein CASRNDRLYNSPLHF. The V and J genes are TRBV28 and TRBJ1-6, with D perhaps matching TRBD1 (6 bases). Trimming removed 6 bases at V and 3 bases at J, with 12 bases between. This CDR3 spans 15 amino acids. Germline V gene sequence: CDR1 MDHEN, CDR2 SYDVKM.

The table lists this clone with a count of one. The chain is built from TRBV11-3 and TRBJ2-3; 8 bases are a match to TRBD2. The germline gives CDR1 SGHNT, CDR2 YENEEA. Trimming took 1 base from V and 6 from J; bases not matched to a gene: 6. This CDR3 region has 15 residues. CDR3 protein: CASSLGGGPVDTQYF. The CDR3 DNA is TGTGCCAGCAGCTTAGGCGGGGGGCCGGTCGATACGCAGTATTTT.